This entry lists 16 T cell receptor beta chains sequenced from one sample in a study of T cells in Graves' hyperthyroidism and ophthalmopathy. TCR beta CDR3 regions were amplified from RNA. TCR CDR3 regions were first amplified by RT-PCR with HTBI primers. MiXCR, run by TCRdb on the multiplex PCR reads, gives a single entry per CDR3 protein. The sample carries about 290,000 distinct CDR3 sequences, 15% recorded once. Specimen: blood. Receptors originate from a woman aged 50 to 65 with Graves' hyperthyroidism that later progressed to Graves' ophthalmopathy.

The sample holds many counts of this clonotype. V usage is TRBV2 and J usage is TRBJ2-5, with TRBD2 matching over 14 bases. The length of the CDR3 is 16 residues. The trim removed 7 bases at V and 2 bases at J, leaving 6 bases unmatched. Per germline, CDR1 SNHLY and CDR2 FYNNEI. In nucleotides, the CDR3 is TGTGCCAGCAAAGAGGGACTAGCGGGAGTACAAGAGACCCAGTACTTC. Translation: CASKEGLAGVQETQYF.

This clonotype was recorded many times. The chain couples TRBV20-1 to TRBJ2-3; the D is unclear. The CDR3 length is 13 residues. The germline gives CDR1 DFQATT, CDR2 SNEGSKA (reference sequence). V was cut by 4 bases and J by 0 bases, with 8 bases left in between. CDR3 sequence: CSATLTSTDTQYF. The CDR3 DNA reads TGCAGTGCTACTCTGACTAGCACAGATACGCAGTATTTT.

This clonotype occurred many times. V gene TRBV29-1 combines with J gene TRBJ2-3, with 13 positions matching TRBD2. Losses at the gene ends were 4 bases for V and 4 bases for J; bases not matched to a gene: 5. Germline V gene data show CDR1 as SQVTM and CDR2 as ANQGSEA. The CDR3 contains 15 residues. The CDR3: CSVGLAGGRADTQYF. The CDR3 bases are TGCAGCGTTGGACTAGCGGGAGGCAGAGCAGATACGCAGTATTTT.

This clonotype turned up a few times. This chain connects TRBV3-1 to TRBJ2-4, with 14 bases fitting TRBD2. With V trimmed by 4 bases and J by 10 bases, 6 bases remained unmatched. The germline CDR1 and CDR2 sequences are LGHDT and YNNKEL (reference sequence). This CDR3 spans 15 amino acids. This chain's CDR3 is CASSPQTSGGVIQYF. In DNA form, the CDR3 reads TGTGCCAGCAGCCCCCAGACTAGCGGGGGGGTAATTCAGTACTTC.

At least ten counts were recorded for this clonotype. The genes are TRBV27 and TRBJ1-2; tentative D call: TRBD1 (5 bases). The CDR3 contains 15 residues. Germline CDR1 reads MNHEY; CDR2 reads SMNVEV (reference sequence). Trimming took 5 bases from V and 0 from J, leaving 13 bases between them. The CDR3 DNA reads as TGTGCCAGCAGTCCAGGGTCCTCTTCTAACTATGGCTACACCTTC. Residues: CASSPGSSSNYGYTF.

This rearrangement joins TRBV5-6 to TRBJ1-2; no definite D call. V lost 1 base to trimming and J lost 8 bases, with 12 bases between them. The CDR3 has 13 amino acids. CDR1 SGHDT and CDR2 YYEEEE come from the germline V gene. The CDR3 region is CASSLRRTGGYTF. CDR3 DNA sequence: TGTGCCAGCAGCTTGCGCAGGACTGGGGGCTACACCTTC. Drawing the rest from reference TRBV5-6 and TRBJ1-2, the complete variable domain is DAGVTQSPTHLIKTRGQQVTLRCSPKSGHDTVSWYQQALGQGPQFIFQYYEEEERQRGNFPDRFSGHQFPNYSSELNVNALLLGDSALYLCASSLRRTGGYTFGSGTRLTVV.

This clonotype was recorded many times. This chain connects TRBV25-1 to TRBJ2-7, with TRBD2 matching over 7 bases. Germline CDR1 is MGHDK and CDR2 is SYGVNS. Trimming took 7 bases from V and 4 from J; bases not matched to a gene: 10. This CDR3 comprises 14 residues. DNA of the CDR3: TGTGCCAGCAATCCGGGGACTACCAAATACGAGCAGTACTTC. The encoded protein is CASNPGTTKYEQYF.

The chain joins TRBV5-6 to TRBJ1-1; the D is unclear. Germline V gene lookup returns CDR1 SGHDT and CDR2 YYEEEE. Trimming took off 0 bases at V and 4 bases at J, with 10 bases between the two ends. There are 14 residues in the CDR3. CDR3 nucleotides: TGTGCCAGCAGCTTGGGTCGTCGGGGCACTGAAGCTTTCTTT. Translated, it gives CASSLGRRGTEAFF. Based on the CDR3 plus reference TRBV5-6 and TRBJ1-1, the full variable domain is DAGVTQSPTHLIKTRGQQVTLRCSPKSGHDTVSWYQQALGQGPQFIFQYYEEEERQRGNFPDRFSGHQFPNYSSELNVNALLLGDSALYLCASSLGRRGTEAFFGQGTRLTVV.

This clonotype was recorded at least ten times. The chain carries TRBV10-3 and TRBJ2-7; TRBD1 agrees at 8 bases. The CDR3 extends over 16 amino acids. With V trimmed by 10 bases and J by 6 bases, 20 bases remained unmatched. Per the germline V gene, CDR1 is ENHRY and CDR2 is SYGVKD. The chain's CDR3 is CATSRGLGLGRSEQYF. The CDR3 nucleotides read TGTGCCACCTCCAGGGGGCTTGGGCTTGGGCGGAGCGAGCAGTACTTC.

This clonotype showed up just a few times. J is TRBJ2-5 and V is TRBV2, with D hard to call. V lost 8 bases and J lost 4, with 14 bases in between. Germline values: CDR1 SNHLY, CDR2 FYNNEI. The CDR3 is 13 residues long. The CDR3 region has the DNA TGTGCCAGCCAGCCCAGGAAGGGAGAGACCCAGTACTTC. Residues: CASQPRKGETQYF. The full variable domain, completed using reference TRBV2 and TRBJ2-5, is EPEVTQTPSHQVTQMGQEVILRCVPISNHLYFYWYRQILGQKVEFLVSFYNNEISEKSEIFDDQFSVERPDGSNFTLKIRSTKLEDSAMYFCASQPRKGETQYFGPGTRLLVL.

This clonotype was seen a handful of times. This chain joins TRBV30 and TRBJ1-1, with a possible D match to TRBD1 (5 bases). Per germline, CDR1 GTSNPN and CDR2 SVGIG (reference sequence). V was clipped by 5 bases and J by 4 bases, with 17 bases between them. This CDR3 spans 14 amino acids. CDR3 DNA: TGTGCCTGGCGGGACCCCCACATGACCACTGAAGCTTTCTTT. As protein: CAWRDPHMTTEAFF.

This clonotype was observed at least ten times. The V gene is TRBV27, the J gene TRBJ2-1; the match to TRBD2 covers 9 bases. CDR1 and CDR2 (germline): MNHEY, SMNVEV (reference sequence). This CDR3 has 14 residues. Trimming cost V 7 bases and J 7 bases; bases outside gene matches: 8. CDR3 in amino acids: CASTSNSGSNEQFF. The CDR3 DNA sequence: TGTGCCAGCACCTCCAATAGCGGGAGTAATGAGCAGTTCTTC.

This clonotype showed up just a few times. The V call is TRBV15, the J call TRBJ2-2; no reliable D call. V lost 6 bases, J lost 0 bases, and 5 bases lay in between. The CDR3 is made up of 13 amino acids. Germline V gene lookup returns CDR1 LNHNV and CDR2 YYDKDF (reference sequence). The CDR3 sequence: CATSRANTGELFF. CDR3 DNA sequence: TGTGCCACCAGTCGTGCGAACACCGGGGAGCTGTTTTTT.

The chain carries TRBV7-9 and TRBJ1-4; no clear D. Trimming took off 2 bases at V and 2 bases at J, with 9 bases between the two ends. The CDR3 spans 15 residues. Germline V CDR1 and CDR2: SEHNR, FQNEAQ (reference sequence). The CDR3 coding sequence is TGTGCCAGCAGCTTACAGTCAGGCACTAATGAAAAACTGTTTTTT. Translating it yields CASSLQSGTNEKLFF.

This rearrangement joins TRBV6-5 to TRBJ1-2; TRBD1 agrees at 10 bases. Losses at the gene ends were 0 bases for V and 7 bases for J; bases not matched to a gene: 5. Germline V gene lookup returns CDR1 MNHEY and CDR2 SVGAGI. This CDR3 comprises 15 residues. The CDR3 region is CASSYSGTGVTGYTF. CDR3 sequence (DNA): TGTGCCAGCAGTTACTCCGGGACAGGGGTGACTGGCTACACCTTC.

This clonotype was detected many times. The chain uses TRBV27 and TRBJ2-5, with D uncertain. V shed 5 bases and J shed 5 bases, with 12 bases lying between them. The CDR3 runs 13 residues. From germline, CDR1 is MNHEY and CDR2 SMNVEV (reference sequence). In DNA form, the CDR3 reads TGTGCCAGCAGTCGTTGGCCCGGGGAGACCCAGTACTTC. This sequence encodes CASSRWPGETQYF.